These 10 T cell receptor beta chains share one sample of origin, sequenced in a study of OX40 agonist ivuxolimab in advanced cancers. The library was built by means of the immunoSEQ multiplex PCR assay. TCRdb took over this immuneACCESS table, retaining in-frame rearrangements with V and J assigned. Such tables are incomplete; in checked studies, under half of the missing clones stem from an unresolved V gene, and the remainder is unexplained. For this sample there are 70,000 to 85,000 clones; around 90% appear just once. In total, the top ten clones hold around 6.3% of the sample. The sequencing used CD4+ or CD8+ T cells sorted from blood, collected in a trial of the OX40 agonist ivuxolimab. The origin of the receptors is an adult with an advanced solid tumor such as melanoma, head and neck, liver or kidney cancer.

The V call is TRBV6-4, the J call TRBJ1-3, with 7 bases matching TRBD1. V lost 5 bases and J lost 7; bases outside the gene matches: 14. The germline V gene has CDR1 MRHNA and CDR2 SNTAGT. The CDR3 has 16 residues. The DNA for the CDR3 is TGTGCCAGCAGTTTCCCCCGACTCAGGGGGAGGAACACCATATATTTT. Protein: CASSFPRLRGRNTIYF.

CDR3 DNA sequence: TGCGCCAGCAGCTTGGGGGTCGACATCGGATATAATTCACCCCTCCACTTT. Translated, it gives CASSLGVDIGYNSPLHF. This sequence joins TRBV5-1 and TRBJ1-6; unclear D gene. The CDR3 extends over 17 amino acids. Trimming removed 0 bases from V and 4 bases from J, with 14 bases in between. Germline V gene sequence: CDR1 SGHRS, CDR2 YFSETQ.

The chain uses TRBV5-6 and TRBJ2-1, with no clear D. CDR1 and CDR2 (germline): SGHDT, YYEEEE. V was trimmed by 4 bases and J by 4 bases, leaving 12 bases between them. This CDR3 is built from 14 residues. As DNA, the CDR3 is TGTGCCAGCAGCGGCGTGGTCTCATACAATGAGCAGTTCTTC. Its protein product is CASSGVVSYNEQFF.

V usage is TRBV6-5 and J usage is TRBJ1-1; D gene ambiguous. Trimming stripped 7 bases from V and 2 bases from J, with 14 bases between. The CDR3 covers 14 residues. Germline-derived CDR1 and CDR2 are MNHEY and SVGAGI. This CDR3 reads CASIPGRPNTEAFF. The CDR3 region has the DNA TGTGCCAGCATCCCCGGGAGGCCTAACACTGAAGCTTTCTTT.

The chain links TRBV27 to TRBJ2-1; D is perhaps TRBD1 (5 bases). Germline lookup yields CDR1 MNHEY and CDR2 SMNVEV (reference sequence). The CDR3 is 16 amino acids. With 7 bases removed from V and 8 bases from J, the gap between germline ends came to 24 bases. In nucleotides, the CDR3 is TGTGCCAGCACCCCTTGGGGCAGGGAAATAATCGATGAGCAGTTCTTC. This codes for CASTPWGREIIDEQFF.

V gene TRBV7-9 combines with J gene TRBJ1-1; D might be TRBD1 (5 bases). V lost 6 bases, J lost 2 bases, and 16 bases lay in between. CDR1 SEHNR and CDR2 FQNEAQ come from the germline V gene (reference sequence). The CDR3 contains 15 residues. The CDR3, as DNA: TGTGCCAGCAGGGGAGATGGGGGGGTTAACACTGAAGCTTTCTTT. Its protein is CASRGDGGVNTEAFF.

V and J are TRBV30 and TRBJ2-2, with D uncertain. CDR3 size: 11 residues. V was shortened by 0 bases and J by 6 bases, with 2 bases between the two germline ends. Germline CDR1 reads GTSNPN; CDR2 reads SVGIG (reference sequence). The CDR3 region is CAWSVPGELFF. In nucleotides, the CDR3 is TGTGCCTGGAGTGTACCCGGGGAGCTGTTTTTT.

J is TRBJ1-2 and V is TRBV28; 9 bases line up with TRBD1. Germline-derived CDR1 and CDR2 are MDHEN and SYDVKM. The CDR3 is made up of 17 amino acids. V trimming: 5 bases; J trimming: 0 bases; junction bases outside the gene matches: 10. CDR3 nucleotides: TGTGCCAGCAGTCAAAGGACAGGGGAGGGAGCTAACTATGGCTACACCTTC. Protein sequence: CASSQRTGEGANYGYTF.

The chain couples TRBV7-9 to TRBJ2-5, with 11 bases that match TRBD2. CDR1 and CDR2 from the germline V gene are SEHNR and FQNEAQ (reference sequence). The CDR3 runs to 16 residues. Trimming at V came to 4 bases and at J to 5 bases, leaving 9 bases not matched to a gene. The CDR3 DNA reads TGTGCCAGCAGCTCCCGAACTAGCGGGGGCCGTGAGACCCAGTACTTC. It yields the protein CASSSRTSGGRETQYF.

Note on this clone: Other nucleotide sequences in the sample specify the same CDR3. CDR3 DNA: TGTGCCAGCAGCTTACTAGCGGGAGGACCAAATGAGCAGTTCTTC. Its protein product is CASSLLAGGPNEQFF. This chain links TRBV7-3 with TRBJ2-1; TRBD2 agrees at 11 bases. CDR3 size: 15 residues. After removal of 2 bases from V and 7 bases from J, the junction contained 4 bases not matched to a gene. The germline CDR1 and CDR2 sequences are SGHTA and FQGTGA.